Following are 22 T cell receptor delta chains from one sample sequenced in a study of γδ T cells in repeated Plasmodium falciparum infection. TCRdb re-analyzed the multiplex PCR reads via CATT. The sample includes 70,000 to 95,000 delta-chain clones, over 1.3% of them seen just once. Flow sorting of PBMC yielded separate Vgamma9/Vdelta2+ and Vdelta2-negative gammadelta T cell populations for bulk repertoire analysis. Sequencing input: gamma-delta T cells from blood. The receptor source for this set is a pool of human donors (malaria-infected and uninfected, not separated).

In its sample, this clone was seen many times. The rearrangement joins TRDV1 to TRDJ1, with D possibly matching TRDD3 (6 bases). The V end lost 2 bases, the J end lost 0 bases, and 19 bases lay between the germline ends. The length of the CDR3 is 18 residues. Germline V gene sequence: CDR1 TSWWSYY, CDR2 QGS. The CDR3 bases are TGTGCTCTTGGGGAAGTCAACAGAGGGATAAGGTACACCGATAAACTCATCTTT. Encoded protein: CALGEVNRGIRYTDKLIF.

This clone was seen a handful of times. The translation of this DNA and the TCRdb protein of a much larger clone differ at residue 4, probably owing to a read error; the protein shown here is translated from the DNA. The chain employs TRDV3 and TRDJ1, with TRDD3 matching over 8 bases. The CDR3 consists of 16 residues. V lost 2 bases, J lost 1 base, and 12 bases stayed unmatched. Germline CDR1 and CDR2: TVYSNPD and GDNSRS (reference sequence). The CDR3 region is CAFPGYWGPFTDKLIF. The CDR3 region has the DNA TGTGCCTTTCCCGGGTACTGGGGGCCTTTCACCGATAAACTCATCTTT.

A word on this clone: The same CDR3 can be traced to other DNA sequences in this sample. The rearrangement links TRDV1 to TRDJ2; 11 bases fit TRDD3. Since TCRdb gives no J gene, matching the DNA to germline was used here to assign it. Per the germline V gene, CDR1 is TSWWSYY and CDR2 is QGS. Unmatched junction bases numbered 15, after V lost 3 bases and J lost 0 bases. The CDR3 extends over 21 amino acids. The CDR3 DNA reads TGTGCTCTTGGGGAGCGGAAGGTGCTGGGGGATACAGGGGCTTTGACAGCACAACTCTTCTTT. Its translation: CALGERKVLGDTGALTAQLFF.

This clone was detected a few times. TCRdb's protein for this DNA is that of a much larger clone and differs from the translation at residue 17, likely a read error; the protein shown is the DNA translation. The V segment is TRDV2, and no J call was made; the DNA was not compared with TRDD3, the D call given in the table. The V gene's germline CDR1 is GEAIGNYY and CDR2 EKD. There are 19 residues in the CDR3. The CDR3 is CACDTLRVLGDTSGDKPIF. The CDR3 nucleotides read TGTGCCTGTGACACACTCCGAGTACTGGGGGATACTTCTGGCGATAAACCCATCTTT.

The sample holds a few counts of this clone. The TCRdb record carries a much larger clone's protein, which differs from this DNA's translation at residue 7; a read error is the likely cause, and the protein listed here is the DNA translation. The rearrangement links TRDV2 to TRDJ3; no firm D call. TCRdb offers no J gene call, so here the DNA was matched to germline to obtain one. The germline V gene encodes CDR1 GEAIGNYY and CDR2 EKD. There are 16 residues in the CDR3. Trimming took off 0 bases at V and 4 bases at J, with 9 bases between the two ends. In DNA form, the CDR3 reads TGTGCCTGTGACACCGTACCGGGGTGGGACACCCGACAGATGTTTTTC. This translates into CACDTVPGWDTRQMFF.

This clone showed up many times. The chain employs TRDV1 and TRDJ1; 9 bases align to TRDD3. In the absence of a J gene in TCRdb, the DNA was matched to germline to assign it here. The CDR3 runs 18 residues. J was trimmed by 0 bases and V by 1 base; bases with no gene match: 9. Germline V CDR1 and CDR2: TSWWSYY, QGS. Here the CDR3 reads CALGERKRGIHYTDKLIF. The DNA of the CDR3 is TGTGCTCTTGGGGAACGGAAGAGGGGGATACACTACACCGATAAACTCATCTTT.

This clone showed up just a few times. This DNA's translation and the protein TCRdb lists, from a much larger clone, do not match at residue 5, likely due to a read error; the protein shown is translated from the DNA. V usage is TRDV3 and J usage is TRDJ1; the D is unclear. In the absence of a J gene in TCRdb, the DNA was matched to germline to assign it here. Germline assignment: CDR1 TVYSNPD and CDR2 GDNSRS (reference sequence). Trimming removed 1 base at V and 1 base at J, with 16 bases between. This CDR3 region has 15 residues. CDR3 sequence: CAFIHLRDSTDKLIF. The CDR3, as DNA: TGTGCCTTTATACATTTGAGGGACTCCACCGATAAACTCATCTTT.

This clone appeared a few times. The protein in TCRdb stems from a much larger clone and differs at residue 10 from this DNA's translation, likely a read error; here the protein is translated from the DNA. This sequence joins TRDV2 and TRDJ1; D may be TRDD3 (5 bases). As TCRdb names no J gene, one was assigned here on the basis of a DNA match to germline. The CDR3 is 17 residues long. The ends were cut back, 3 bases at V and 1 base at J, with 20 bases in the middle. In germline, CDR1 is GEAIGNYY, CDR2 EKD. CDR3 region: CACDGRIPGRPTDKLIF. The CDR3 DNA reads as TGTGCCTGTGACGGAAGAATCCCTGGGAGACCCACCGATAAACTCATCTTT.

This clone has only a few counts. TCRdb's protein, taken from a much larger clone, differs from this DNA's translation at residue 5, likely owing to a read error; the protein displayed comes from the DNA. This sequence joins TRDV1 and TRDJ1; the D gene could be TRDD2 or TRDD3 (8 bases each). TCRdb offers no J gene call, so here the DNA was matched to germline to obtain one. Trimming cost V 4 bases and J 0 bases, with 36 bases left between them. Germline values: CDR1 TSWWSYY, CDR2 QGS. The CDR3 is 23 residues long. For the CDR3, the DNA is TGTGCTCTTGGGGGATCTTACTTCCTACACTTCAGGTGGGGGATCGGGTACACCGATAAACTCATCTTT. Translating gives CALGGSYFLHFRWGIGYTDKLIF.

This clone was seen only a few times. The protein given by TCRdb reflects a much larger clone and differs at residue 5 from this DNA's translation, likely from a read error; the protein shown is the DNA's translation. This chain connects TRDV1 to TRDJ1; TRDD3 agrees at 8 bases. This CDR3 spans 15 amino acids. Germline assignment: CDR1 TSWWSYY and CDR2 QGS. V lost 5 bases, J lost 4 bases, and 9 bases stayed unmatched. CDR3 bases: TGTGCTCTTGGGTGTTACTGGGGATACAGCGATAAACTCATCTTT. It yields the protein CALGCYWGYSDKLIF.

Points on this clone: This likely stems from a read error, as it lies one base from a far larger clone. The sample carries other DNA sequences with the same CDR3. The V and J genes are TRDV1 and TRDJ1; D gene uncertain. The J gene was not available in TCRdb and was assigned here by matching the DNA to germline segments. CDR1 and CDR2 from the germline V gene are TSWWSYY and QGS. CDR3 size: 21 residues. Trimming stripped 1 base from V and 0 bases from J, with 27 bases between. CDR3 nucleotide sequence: TGTGCTCTTGGGGAACGCCTTGAGAACTTACTGAGCCCTTACTACACCGATAAACTCATCTTT. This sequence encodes CALGERLENLLSPYYTDKLIF.

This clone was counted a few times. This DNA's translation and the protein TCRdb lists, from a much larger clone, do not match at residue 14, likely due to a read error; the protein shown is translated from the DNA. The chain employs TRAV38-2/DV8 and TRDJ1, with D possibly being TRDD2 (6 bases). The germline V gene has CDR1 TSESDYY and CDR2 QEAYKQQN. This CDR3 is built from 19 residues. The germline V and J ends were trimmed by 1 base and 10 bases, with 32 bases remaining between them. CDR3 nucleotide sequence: TGTGCTTATAGGAGCCAATCATTCCTATCTTTGTGGGGAGACCTTGGACTCATCTTT. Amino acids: CAYRSQSFLSLWGDLGLIF.

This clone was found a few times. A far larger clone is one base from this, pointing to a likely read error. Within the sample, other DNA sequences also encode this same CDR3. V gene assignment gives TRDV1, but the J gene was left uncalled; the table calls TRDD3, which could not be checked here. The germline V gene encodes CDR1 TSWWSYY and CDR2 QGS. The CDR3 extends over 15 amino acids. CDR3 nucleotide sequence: TGTGCTCTTGGGGAAGGTCTACACTGGGGGAATACGCTCATCTTT. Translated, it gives CALGEGLHWGNTLIF.

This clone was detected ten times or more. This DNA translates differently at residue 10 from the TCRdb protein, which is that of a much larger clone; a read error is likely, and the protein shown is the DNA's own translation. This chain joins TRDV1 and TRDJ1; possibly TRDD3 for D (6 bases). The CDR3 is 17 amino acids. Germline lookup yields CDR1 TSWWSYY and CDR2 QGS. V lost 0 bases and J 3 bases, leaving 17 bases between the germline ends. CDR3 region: CALGELLWGVRADKLIF. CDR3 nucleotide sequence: TGTGCTCTTGGGGAACTCCTGTGGGGGGTAAGGGCCGATAAACTCATCTTT.

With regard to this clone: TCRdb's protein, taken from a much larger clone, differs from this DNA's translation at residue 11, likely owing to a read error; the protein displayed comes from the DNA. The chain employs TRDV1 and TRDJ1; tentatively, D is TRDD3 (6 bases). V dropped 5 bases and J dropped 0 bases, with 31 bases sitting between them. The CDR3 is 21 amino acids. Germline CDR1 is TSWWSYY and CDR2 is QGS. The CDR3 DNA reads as TGTGCTCTTGGGAACGAGGGGAAGGGATGGGTGATACGTCGCGACACCGATAAACTCATCTTT. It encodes CALGNEGKGWVIRRDTDKLIF.

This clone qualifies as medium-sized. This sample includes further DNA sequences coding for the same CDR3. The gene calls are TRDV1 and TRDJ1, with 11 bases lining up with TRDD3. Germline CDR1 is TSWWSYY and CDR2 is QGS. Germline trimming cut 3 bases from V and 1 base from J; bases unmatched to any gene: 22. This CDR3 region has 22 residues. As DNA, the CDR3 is TGTGCTCTTGGGGATTCTTCCTTCCTCGGAAGAGTGTGGGGGATACGCACCGATAAACTCATCTTT. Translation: CALGDSSFLGRVWGIRTDKLIF.

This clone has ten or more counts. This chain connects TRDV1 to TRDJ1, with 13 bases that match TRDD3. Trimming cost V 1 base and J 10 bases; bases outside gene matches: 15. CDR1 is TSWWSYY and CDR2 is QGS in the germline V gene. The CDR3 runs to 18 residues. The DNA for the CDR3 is TGTGCTCTTGGGGAACCCTGCCTTCCTACTGGGGGATACGCGGGACTCATCTTT. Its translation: CALGEPCLPTGGYAGLIF.

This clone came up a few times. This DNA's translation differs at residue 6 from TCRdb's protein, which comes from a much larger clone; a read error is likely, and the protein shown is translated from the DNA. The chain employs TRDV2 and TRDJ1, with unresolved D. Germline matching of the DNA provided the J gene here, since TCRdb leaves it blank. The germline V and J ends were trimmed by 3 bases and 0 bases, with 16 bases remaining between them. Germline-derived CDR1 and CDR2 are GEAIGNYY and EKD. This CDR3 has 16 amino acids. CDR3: CACDPAKGLYTDKLIF. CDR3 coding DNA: TGTGCCTGTGACCCGGCGAAGGGGTTGTACACCGATAAACTCATCTTT.

In nucleotides, the CDR3 is TGTGCTCTTGGGGAAGGTCAGATACTGGGGGACACTGAGTACACCGATAAACTCATCTTT. Its translation: CALGEGQILGDTEYTDKLIF. This chain joins TRDV1 and TRDJ1; TRDD3 matches at 9 bases. TCRdb supplies no J gene; here it was assigned by aligning the nucleotide sequence to germline. This CDR3 has 20 amino acids. Germline assignment: CDR1 TSWWSYY and CDR2 QGS. J gave up 0 bases and V 2 bases, and 16 bases lay outside the gene matches.

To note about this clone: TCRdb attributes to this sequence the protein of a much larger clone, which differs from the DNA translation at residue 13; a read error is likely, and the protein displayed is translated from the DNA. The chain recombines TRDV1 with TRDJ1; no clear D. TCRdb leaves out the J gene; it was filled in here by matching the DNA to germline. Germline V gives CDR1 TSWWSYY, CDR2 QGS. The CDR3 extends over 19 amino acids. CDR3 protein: CALAEVDSERYCSTDKLIF. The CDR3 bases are TGTGCTCTTGCGGAAGTGGATTCGGAGAGGTACTGTAGCACCGATAAACTCATCTTT.

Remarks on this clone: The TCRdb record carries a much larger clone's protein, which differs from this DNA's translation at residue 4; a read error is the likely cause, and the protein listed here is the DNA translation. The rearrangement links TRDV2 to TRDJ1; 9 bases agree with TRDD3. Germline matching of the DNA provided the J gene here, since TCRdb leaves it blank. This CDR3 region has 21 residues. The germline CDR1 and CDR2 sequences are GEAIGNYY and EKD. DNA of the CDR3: TGTGCCTGTGGCACCCTCCCTGTGGGGGATAACCGTCCGGGAGACACCGATAAACTCATCTTT. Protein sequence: CACGTLPVGDNRPGDTDKLIF.

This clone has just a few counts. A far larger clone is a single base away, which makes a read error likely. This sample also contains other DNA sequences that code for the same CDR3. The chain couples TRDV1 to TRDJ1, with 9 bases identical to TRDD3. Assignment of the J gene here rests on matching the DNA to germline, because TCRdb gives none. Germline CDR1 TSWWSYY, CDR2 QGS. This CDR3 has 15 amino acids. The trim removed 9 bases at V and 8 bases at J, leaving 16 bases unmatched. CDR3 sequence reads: CALGNLLGIRHKLIF. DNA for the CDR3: TGTGCTCTCGGGAACCTACTGGGGATACGACACAAACTCATCTTT.